This T cell receptor beta chain was captured in a study of blood T cell repertoires in COVID-19. Across the whole study: From the United States, Italy and Spain came samples of acute and convalescent COVID-19.

TCRdb's copy holds only in-frame clones and misses some; the assay was immunoSEQ multiplex PCR. The sample consists of about 170,000 clones, around nine tenths of them appearing once. Seattle patients were enrolled while actively infected and followed longitudinally. This CDR3 is built from 13 residues. V lost 4 bases and J 9 bases, leaving 13 bases between the germline ends. The germline CDR1 and CDR2 sequences are SGHAT and FQNNGV. This receptor was obtained from a woman older than 75 with COVID-19, enrolled during active disease. The source material was peripheral blood. This chain links TRBV11-2 with TRBJ1-5, with D unclear. CDR3 coding DNA: TGTGCCAGCAGCTCGGAGCCCTTGGCGCCCCAGCATTTT. This sequence encodes CASSSEPLAPQHF. Using reference TRBV11-2 and TRBJ1-5 for the parts outside the CDR3, the full variable domain is EAGVAQSPRYKIIEKRQSVAFWCNPISGHATLYWYQQILGQGPKLLIQFQNNGVVDDSQLPKDRFSAERLKGVDSTLKIQPAKLEDSAVYLCASSSEPLAPQHFGDGTRLSIL.